This TCR beta chain was retrieved from a study of CD8 T cells in ankylosing spondylitis. Study results and caveats: Made up of 7 to 9 highly homologous variants, a TCR beta motif appeared characteristic of ankylosing spondylitis blood.

MiXCR, run by TCRdb on the 5' RACE reads, gives a single entry per CDR3 protein. Seen here are hundreds of thousands of distinct CDR3 sequences, 20% observed once, and the top ten hold under 15%. Germline CDR1 LGHNT, CDR2 FRNRAP. The CDR3 covers 14 residues. Trimming removed 6 bases from V and 3 bases from J; junction bases left unmatched: 8. To note about this clonotype: Its antigen is currently unknown.

The specimen was blood, either unsorted or a sorted T cell fraction (not recorded which). This sequence originates from a male donor with ankylosing spondylitis or in good health (not recorded which). This chain connects TRBV12-5 to TRBJ2-7; 7 bases are a match to TRBD1. The CDR3 here is CASGITRDSYEQYF. The DNA of the CDR3 is TGTGCTAGTGGCATCACCCGGGACAGCTACGAGCAGTACTTC. Supplemented by reference TRBV12-5 and TRBJ2-7, the full variable domain reads DARVTQTPRHKVTEMGQEVTMRCQPILGHNTVFWYRQTMMQGLELLAYFRNRAPLDDSGMPKDRFSAEMPDATLATLKIQPSEPRDSAVYFCASGITRDSYEQYFGPGTRLTVT.